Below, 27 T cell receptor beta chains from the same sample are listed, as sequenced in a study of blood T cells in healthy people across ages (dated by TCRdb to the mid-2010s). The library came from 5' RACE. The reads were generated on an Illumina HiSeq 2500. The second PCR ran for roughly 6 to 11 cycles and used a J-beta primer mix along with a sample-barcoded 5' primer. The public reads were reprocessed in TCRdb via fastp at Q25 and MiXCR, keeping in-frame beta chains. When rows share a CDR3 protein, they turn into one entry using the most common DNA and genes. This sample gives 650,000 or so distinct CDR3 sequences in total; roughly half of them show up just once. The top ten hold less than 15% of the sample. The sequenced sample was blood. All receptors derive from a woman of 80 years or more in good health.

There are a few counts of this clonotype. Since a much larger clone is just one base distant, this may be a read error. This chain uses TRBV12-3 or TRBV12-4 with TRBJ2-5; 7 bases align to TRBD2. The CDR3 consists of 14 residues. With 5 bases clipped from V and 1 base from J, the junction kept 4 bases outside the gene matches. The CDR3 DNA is TGTGCCAGCAGTGTTAGACTAGCCCAAGAGACCCAGTACTTC. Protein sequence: CASSVRLAQETQYF.

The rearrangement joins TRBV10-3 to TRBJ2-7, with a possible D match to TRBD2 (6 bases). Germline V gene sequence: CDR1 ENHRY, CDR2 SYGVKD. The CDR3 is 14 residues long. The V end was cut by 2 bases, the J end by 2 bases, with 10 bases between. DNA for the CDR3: TGTGCCATCAGTGAGGGGGGGTCCCCCTACGAGCAGTACTTC. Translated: CAISEGGSPYEQYF.

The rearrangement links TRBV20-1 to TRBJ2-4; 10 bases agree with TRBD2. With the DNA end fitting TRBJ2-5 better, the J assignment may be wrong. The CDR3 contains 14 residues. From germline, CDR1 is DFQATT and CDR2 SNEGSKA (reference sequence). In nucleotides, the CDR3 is TGCAGTGCTATTGGACTAGCGGTACAAGAGACCCAGTACTTC. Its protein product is CSAIGLAVQETQYF.

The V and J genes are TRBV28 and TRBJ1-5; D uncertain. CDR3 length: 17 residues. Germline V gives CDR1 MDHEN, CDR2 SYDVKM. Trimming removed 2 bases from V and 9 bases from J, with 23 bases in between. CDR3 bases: TGTGCCAGCAGTTTACCCTTCGGGGATCAGAGTTATCGGCCCCAGCATTTT. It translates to CASSLPFGDQSYRPQHF.

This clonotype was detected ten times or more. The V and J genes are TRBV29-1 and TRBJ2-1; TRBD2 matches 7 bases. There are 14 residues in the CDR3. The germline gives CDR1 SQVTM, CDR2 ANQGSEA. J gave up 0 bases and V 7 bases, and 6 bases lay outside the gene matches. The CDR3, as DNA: TGCAGCGGCACGACTAGCCGCTCCTACAATGAGCAGTTCTTC. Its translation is CSGTTSRSYNEQFF.

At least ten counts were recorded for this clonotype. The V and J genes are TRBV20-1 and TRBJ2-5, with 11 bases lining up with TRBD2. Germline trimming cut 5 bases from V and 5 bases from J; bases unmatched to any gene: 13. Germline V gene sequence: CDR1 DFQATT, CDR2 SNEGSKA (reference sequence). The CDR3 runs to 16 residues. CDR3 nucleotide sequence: TGCAGTGCTTCCAAGACTAGCGGGGTCCGTCGGGAGACCCAGTACTTC. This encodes CSASKTSGVRRETQYF.

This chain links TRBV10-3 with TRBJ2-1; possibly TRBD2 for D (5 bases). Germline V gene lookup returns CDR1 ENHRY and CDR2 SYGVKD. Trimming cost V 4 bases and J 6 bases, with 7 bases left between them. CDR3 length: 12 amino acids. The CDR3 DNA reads TGTGCCATCAGTGGGACTCCCAATGAGCAGTTCTTC. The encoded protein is CAISGTPNEQFF.

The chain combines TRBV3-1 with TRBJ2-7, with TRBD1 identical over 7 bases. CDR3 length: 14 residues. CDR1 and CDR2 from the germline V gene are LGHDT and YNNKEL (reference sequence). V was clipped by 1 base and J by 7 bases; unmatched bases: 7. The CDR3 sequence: CASSQGTGSGEQYF. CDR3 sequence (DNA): TGTGCCAGCAGCCAAGGGACAGGCTCGGGGGAGCAGTACTTC.

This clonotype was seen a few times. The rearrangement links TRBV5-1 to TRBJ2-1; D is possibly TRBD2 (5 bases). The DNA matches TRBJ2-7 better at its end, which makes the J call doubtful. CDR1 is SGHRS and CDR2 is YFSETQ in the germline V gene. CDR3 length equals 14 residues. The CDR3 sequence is CASSFLSGYNEQYF. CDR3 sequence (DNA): TGCGCCAGCAGCTTCCTGAGCGGCTACAATGAGCAGTACTTC.

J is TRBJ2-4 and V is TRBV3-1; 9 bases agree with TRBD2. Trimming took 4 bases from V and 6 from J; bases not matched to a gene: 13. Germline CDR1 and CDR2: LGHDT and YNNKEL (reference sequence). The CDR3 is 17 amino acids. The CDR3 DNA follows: TGTGCCAGCAGCCCCCCTGGGGCGGGAGGGCAGGGAAACATTCAGTACTTC. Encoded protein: CASSPPGAGGQGNIQYF.

The CDR3 loop is CASSLAGPQMSTEAFF. CDR3 coding DNA: TGTGCCAGCAGCCTGGCGGGACCGCAAATGAGCACTGAAGCTTTCTTT. The chain uses TRBV5-4 and TRBJ1-1, with D possibly TRBD1 on 5 matching bases. This CDR3 spans 16 amino acids. CDR1 is SGHNT and CDR2 is YYREEE in the germline V gene (reference sequence). Deletions cut 4 bases from V and 4 bases from J, with 20 bases between.

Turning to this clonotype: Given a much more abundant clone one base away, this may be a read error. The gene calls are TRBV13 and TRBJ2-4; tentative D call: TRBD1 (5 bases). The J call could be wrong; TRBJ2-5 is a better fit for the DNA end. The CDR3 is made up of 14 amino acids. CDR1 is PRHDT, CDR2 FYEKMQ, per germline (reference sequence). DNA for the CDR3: TGTGCCAGCAGCTTAATAGGGGAACAAGCGACCCAGTACTTC. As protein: CASSLIGEQATQYF.

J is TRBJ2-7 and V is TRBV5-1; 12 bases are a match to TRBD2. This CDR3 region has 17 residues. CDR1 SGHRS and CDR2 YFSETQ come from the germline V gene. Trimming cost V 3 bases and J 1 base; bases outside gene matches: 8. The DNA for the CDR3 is TGCGCCAGCAGCTCCGGACTAGCGGGGATCTCGTCCTACGAGCAGTACTTC. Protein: CASSSGLAGISSYEQYF.

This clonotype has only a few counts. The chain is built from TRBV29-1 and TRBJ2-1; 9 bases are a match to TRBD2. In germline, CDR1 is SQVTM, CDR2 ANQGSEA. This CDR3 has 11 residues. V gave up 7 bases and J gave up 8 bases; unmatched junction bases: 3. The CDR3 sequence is CSGGTSYEQFF. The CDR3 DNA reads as TGCAGCGGCGGGACTAGCTATGAGCAGTTCTTC.

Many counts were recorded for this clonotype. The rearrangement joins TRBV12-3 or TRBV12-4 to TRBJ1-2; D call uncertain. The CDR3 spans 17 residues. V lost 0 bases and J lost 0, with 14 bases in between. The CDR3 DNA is TGTGCCAGCAGTTTAGCGCGACCTTTGGGCGCTAACTATGGCTACACCTTC. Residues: CASSLARPLGANYGYTF.

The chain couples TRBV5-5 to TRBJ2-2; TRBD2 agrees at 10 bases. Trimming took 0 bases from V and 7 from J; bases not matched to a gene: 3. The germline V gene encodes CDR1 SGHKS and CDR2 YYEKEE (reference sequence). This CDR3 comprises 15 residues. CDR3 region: CASSLVLAGLGELFF. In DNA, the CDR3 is TGTGCCAGCAGCTTGGTACTAGCGGGACTCGGGGAGCTGTTTTTT.

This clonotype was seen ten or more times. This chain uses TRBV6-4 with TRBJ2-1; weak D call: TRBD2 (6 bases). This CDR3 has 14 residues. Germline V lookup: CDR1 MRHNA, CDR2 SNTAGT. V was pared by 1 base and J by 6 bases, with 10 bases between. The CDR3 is CASSDLTRSNEQFF. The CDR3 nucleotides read TGTGCCAGCAGTGACTTGACTAGGAGCAATGAGCAGTTCTTC.

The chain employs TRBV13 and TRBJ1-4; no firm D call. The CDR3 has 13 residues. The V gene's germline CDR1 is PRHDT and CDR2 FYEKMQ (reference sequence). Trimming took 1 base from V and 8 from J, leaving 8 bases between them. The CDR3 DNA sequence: TGTGCCAGCAGCTTAGTGGGCGACGAAAAACTGTTTTTT. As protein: CASSLVGDEKLFF.

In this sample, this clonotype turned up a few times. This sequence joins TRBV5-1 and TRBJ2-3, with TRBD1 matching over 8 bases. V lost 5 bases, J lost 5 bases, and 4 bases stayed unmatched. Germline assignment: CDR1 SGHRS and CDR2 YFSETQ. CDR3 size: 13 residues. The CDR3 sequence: CASRSDRVDTQYF. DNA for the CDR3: TGCGCCAGCAGATCGGACAGGGTAGATACGCAGTATTTT.

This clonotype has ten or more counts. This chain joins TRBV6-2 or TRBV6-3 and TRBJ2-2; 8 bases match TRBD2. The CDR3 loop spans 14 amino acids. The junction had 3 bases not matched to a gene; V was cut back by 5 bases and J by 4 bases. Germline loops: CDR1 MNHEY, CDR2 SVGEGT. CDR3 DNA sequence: TGTGCCAGCAGTCGGACTAGCAGCACCGGGGAGCTGTTTTTT. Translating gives CASSRTSSTGELFF.

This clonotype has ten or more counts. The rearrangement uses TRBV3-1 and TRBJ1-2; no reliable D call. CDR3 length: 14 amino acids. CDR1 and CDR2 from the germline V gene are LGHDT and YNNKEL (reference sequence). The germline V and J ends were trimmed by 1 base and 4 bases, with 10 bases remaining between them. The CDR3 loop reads CASSQGRTPYGYTF. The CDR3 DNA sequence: TGTGCCAGCAGCCAAGGACGGACCCCCTATGGCTACACCTTC.

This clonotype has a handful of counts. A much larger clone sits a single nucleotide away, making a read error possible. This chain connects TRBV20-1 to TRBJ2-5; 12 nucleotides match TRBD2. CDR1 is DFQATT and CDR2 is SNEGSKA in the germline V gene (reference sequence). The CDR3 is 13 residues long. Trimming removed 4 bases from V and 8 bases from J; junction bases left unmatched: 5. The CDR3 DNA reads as TGCAGTGCTATCCCTAGCGGGAGGGACACCCAGTACTTC. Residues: CSAIPSGRDTQYF.

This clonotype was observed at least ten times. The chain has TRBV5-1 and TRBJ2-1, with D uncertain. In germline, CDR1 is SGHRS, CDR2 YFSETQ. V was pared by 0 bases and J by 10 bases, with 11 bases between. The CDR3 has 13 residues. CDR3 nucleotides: TGCGCCAGCAGCTTGGGAGTCTCCGGCGAGCAGTTCTTC. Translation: CASSLGVSGEQFF.

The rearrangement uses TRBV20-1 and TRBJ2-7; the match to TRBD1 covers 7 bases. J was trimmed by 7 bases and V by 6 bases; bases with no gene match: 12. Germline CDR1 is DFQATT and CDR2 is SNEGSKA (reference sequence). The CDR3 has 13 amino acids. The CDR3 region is CSATKGADNEQYF. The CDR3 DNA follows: TGCAGTGCCACCAAGGGGGCGGACAATGAGCAGTACTTC.

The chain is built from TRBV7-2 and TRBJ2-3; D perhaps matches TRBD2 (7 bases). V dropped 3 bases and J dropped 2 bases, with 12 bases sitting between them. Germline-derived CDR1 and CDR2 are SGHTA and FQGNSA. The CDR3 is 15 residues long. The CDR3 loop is CASSFGGAHTDTQYF. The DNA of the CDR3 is TGTGCCAGCAGCTTTGGGGGGGCCCACACAGATACGCAGTATTTT.

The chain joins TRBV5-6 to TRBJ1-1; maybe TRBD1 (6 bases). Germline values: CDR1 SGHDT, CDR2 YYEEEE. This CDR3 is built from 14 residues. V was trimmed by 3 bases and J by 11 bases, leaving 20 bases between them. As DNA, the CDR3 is TGTGCCAGCAGCTGGACTGGGGGCGCGATGGAGGCTTTCTTT. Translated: CASSWTGGAMEAFF.

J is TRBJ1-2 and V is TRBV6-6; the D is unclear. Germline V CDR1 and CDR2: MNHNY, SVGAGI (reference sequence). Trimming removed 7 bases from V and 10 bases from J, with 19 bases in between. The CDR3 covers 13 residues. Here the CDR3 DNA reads TGTGCCAGCACGGACGGCGCCACACCTCTCTACACCTTC. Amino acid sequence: CASTDGATPLYTF.